The 26 T cell receptor beta chains presented below share a single source sample, sequenced in a study of cytomegalovirus exposure and HLA in healthy donors. The primer mix had 60 Vbeta and 13 Jbeta primers. Measured with immunoSEQ multiplex PCR; TCRdb has only the in-frame clones, and not every one. The sample carries about 140,000 clones, about 79% recorded once. Sequenced input: PBMCs. The receptors were sampled from a middle-aged man in good health and CMV-seropositive.

This clone was counted once. CDR3 in amino acids: CASSKGPGLAGGREQYF. CDR3 sequence (DNA): TGTGCCAGCAGCAAGGGCCCTGGACTAGCGGGAGGGAGGGAGCAGTACTTC. The gene calls are TRBV21-1 and TRBJ2-7; the listed D gene, TRBD2, was not tested against the DNA. TRBV21-1 is a known pseudogene. The CDR3 length is 17 residues.

This chain connects TRBV5-8 to TRBJ2-7, with 7 bases fitting TRBD1. V lost 4 bases to trimming and J lost 4 bases; unmatched junction nucleotides: 11. The CDR3 spans 15 residues. Germline assignment: CDR1 SGHTS and CDR2 YDEGEE. CDR3 region: CASSPHGDRPYEQYF. The CDR3, as DNA: TGTGCCAGCAGCCCGCACGGGGACAGACCTTACGAGCAGTACTTC.

This chain connects TRBV10-3 to TRBJ2-1; 7 bases line up with TRBD1. The CDR3 sequence is 16 residues long. Germline CDR1 and CDR2: ENHRY and SYGVKD. The ends lost 0 bases at V and 7 bases at J; junction bases unmatched: 9. This chain's CDR3 is CAISESWQGVRNEQFF. In DNA, the CDR3 is TGTGCCATCAGTGAGTCGTGGCAGGGGGTGAGAAATGAGCAGTTCTTC.

This clone came up a few times. The rearrangement uses TRBV30 and TRBJ1-1; D may be TRBD1 (6 bases). The germline V and J ends were trimmed by 3 bases and 1 base, with 15 bases remaining between them. The CDR3 runs to 15 residues. In germline, CDR1 is GTSNPN, CDR2 SVGIG (reference sequence). The CDR3 spells CAWRARGFGNTEAFF. CDR3 sequence (DNA): TGTGCCTGGAGAGCCAGGGGTTTTGGGAACACTGAAGCTTTCTTT.

This clone was seen a handful of times. The chain couples TRBV6-6 to TRBJ1-5; 7 bases fit TRBD1. Looked up from germline, CDR1 is MNHNY and CDR2 is SVGAGI (reference sequence). The ends lost 0 bases at V and 6 bases at J; junction bases unmatched: 8. The CDR3 spans 16 residues. Here the CDR3 reads CASSYSNRGGGQPQHF. Written as DNA, the CDR3 is TGTGCCAGCAGTTACTCGAACAGGGGAGGTGGTCAGCCCCAGCATTTT.

The chain has TRBV4-1 and TRBJ1-4; D is uncertain. The CDR3 covers 15 residues. V lost 4 bases and J lost 11, with 20 bases in between. From germline, CDR1 is MGHRA and CDR2 YSYEKL. The CDR3 spells CASSPEGSPGWKLFF. CDR3 bases: TGCGCCAGCAGCCCTGAGGGCTCACCTGGGTGGAAACTGTTTTTT.

CDR3 protein: CASSARRGGTEAFF. CDR3 DNA: TGTGCCAGCAGCGCCCGAAGGGGGGGCACTGAAGCTTTCTTT. J is TRBJ1-1 and V is TRBV7-6; possibly TRBD1 for D (6 bases). Germline values: CDR1 SGHVS, CDR2 FNYEAQ. The CDR3 has 14 amino acids. Between the trimmed V and J ends, which lost 5 bases and 4 bases, there was a span of 14 bases.

The chain couples TRBV30 to TRBJ2-7; tentatively, D is TRBD2 (5 bases). CDR1 and CDR2 (germline): GTSNPN, SVGIG (reference sequence). Trimming cost V 2 bases and J 3 bases, with 8 bases left between them. The CDR3 covers 12 residues. CDR3 residues: CAWSSGSYEQYF. Written as DNA, the CDR3 is TGTGCCTGGAGTTCGGGGAGCTACGAGCAGTACTTC. The whole variable domain, filled in from reference TRBV30 and TRBJ2-7, reads SQTIHQWPATLVQPVGSPLSLECTVEGTSNPNLYWYRQAAGRGLQLLFYSVGIGQISSEVPQNLSASRPQDRQFILSSKKLLLSDSGFYLCAWSSGSYEQYFGPGTRLTVT.

This rearrangement joins TRBV11-3 to TRBJ2-3, with a possible D match to TRBD2 (5 bases). Trimming took off 1 base at V and 4 bases at J, with 15 bases between the two ends. The CDR3 loop spans 16 amino acids. Germline V CDR1 and CDR2: SGHNT, YENEEA. The CDR3 DNA reads TGTGCCAGCAGCTTAGGCATGGCGGGCTCCTCAGATACGCAGTATTTT. This sequence encodes CASSLGMAGSSDTQYF.

The rearrangement links TRBV27 to TRBJ1-2; TRBD1 matches 7 bases. The trim removed 6 bases at V and 2 bases at J, leaving 6 bases unmatched. The CDR3 is 14 residues long. Per the germline V gene, CDR1 is MNHEY and CDR2 is SMNVEV (reference sequence). The CDR3 loop reads CASSWGQSNYGYTF. In DNA form, the CDR3 reads TGTGCCAGCAGCTGGGGACAGTCGAACTATGGCTACACCTTC.

This clone was observed a few times. CDR3 in DNA: TGTGCCTGGAGTGGGGGGGGGTACCGGGTCCTAAAAGAGACCCAGTACTTC. It is translated as CAWSGGGYRVLKETQYF. The rearrangement joins TRBV30 to TRBJ2-5; 7 bases are shared with TRBD2. CDR1 is GTSNPN, CDR2 SVGIG, per germline (reference sequence). The CDR3 is 17 amino acids. J gave up 3 bases and V 1 base, and 14 bases lay outside the gene matches.

V and J are TRBV7-9 and TRBJ1-1, with D possibly TRBD1 on 6 matching bases. The CDR3 is 11 amino acids. The V and J ends lost 7 bases and 7 bases respectively, with 10 bases between them. From germline, CDR1 is SEHNR and CDR2 FQNEAQ (reference sequence). As DNA, the CDR3 is TGTGCCAGCACCACAGGGTATGAAGCTTTCTTT. Translating it yields CASTTGYEAFF. The full variable domain, with the rest looked up from reference TRBV7-9 and TRBJ1-1, is DTGVSQNPRHKITKRGQNVTFRCDPISEHNRLYWYRQTLGQGPEFLTYFQNEAQLEKSRLLSDRFSAERPKGSFSTLEIQRTEQGDSAMYLCASTTGYEAFFGQGTRLTVV.

V usage is TRBV6-1 and J usage is TRBJ1-2, with 12 bases aligning to TRBD1. The CDR3 runs 16 residues. From germline, CDR1 is MNHNS and CDR2 SASEGT. J lost 7 bases, V lost 4 bases, and 10 bases had no gene match. This chain's CDR3 is CASSGSAGQGAFGYTF. The CDR3 DNA follows: TGTGCCAGCAGTGGGTCGGCGGGACAGGGGGCGTTTGGCTACACCTTC.

This chain connects TRBV18 to TRBJ1-2; tentative D call: TRBD1 (6 bases). The CDR3 extends over 16 amino acids. The germline V gene has CDR1 KGHSH and CDR2 LQKENI. The V gene lost 6 bases and the J gene lost 6 bases, with 23 bases spanning the gap. CDR3 in DNA: TGTGCCAGCTCCCTAGGGACACCTGCTTTATTTGATGGCTACACCTTC. Translation: CASSLGTPALFDGYTF.

The CDR3 DNA sequence: TGTGCCATTACGCGGGGGCCCAACGAGCAGTACTTC. Residues: CAITRGPNEQYF. The chain uses TRBV5-4 and TRBJ2-7; perhaps TRBD2 as D (7 bases). CDR3 length equals 12 residues. The V gene's germline CDR1 is SGHNT and CDR2 YYREEE (reference sequence). Trimming shortened V by 9 bases and J by 5 bases, and 15 bases separated the two germline ends.

The chain uses TRBV5-1 and TRBJ2-2, with D possibly matching TRBD2 (6 bases). The CDR3 runs to 16 residues. The V gene's germline CDR1 is SGHRS and CDR2 YFSETQ. V gave up 6 bases and J gave up 2 bases, with 17 bases separating them. The CDR3 nucleotides read TGCGCCAGCACCTCTGACGGGGGAAAAAACACCGGGGAGCTGTTTTTT. As protein: CASTSDGGKNTGELFF.

The V and J genes are TRBV7-8 and TRBJ2-2, with unresolved D. Trimming removed 5 bases at V and 6 bases at J, with 16 bases between. This CDR3 comprises 15 residues. Germline V gene data show CDR1 as SGHVS and CDR2 as FQNEAQ. CDR3 amino acids: CASSPPTAPAGELFF. Written as DNA, the CDR3 is TGTGCCAGCAGCCCGCCCACTGCGCCCGCCGGGGAGCTGTTTTTT.

This sequence joins TRBV7-3 and TRBJ1-1; D may be TRBD1 (5 bases). V dropped 1 base and J dropped 4 bases, with 13 bases sitting between them. Germline V CDR1 and CDR2: SGHTA, FQGTGA. The CDR3 runs 15 residues. CDR3 in amino acids: CASSLIPSGGTEAFF. The CDR3 nucleotides read TGTGCCAGCAGCTTAATCCCTTCGGGGGGCACTGAAGCTTTCTTT.

The CDR3 is CASSVGTGPGYSPLHF. The CDR3 DNA reads TGTGCCAGCAGCGTTGGGACAGGGCCGGGTTATTCACCCCTCCACTTT. V is TRBV9 and J is TRBJ1-6; 9 bases are shared with TRBD1. This CDR3 spans 16 amino acids. Germline V gene sequence: CDR1 SGDLS, CDR2 YYNGEE. Trimming took 2 bases from V and 8 from J; bases not matched to a gene: 8. Complete variable domain (other parts from reference TRBV9 and TRBJ1-6): DSGVTQTPKHLITATGQRVTLRCSPRSGDLSVYWYQQSLDQGLQFLIQYYNGEERAKGNILERFSAQQFPDLHSELNLSSLELGDSALYFCASSVGTGPGYSPLHFGNGTRLTVT.

V gene TRBV7-6 combines with J gene TRBJ2-5; tentatively, D is TRBD1 (6 bases). Trimming pared 5 bases from V and 5 bases from J, leaving 18 bases between. The CDR3 is 15 residues long. Germline V lookup: CDR1 SGHVS, CDR2 FNYEAQ. CDR3 in DNA: TGTGCCAGCAGCCCGGGACACTGGGACCCGGAGACCCAGTACTTC. It encodes CASSPGHWDPETQYF.

The rearrangement links TRBV5-4 to TRBJ1-2; D is possibly TRBD1 (6 bases). V was clipped by 2 bases and J by 6 bases, with 11 bases between them. This CDR3 contains 13 residues. The germline CDR1 and CDR2 sequences are SGHNT and YYREEE (reference sequence). The CDR3 loop is CASSLDRINGYTF. The CDR3, as DNA: TGTGCCAGCAGCTTAGACAGGATCAATGGCTACACCTTC.

The chain uses TRBV7-2 and TRBJ2-5; possible D gene TRBD1, 6 bases. Germline CDR1 reads SGHTA; CDR2 reads FQGNSA. V dropped 5 bases and J dropped 7 bases, with 20 bases sitting between them. This CDR3 is 15 amino acids long. The DNA of the CDR3 is TGTGCCAGCAGCATGGGACAATCCCAAGGAGCGACCCAGTACTTC. Its protein product is CASSMGQSQGATQYF. Together with reference TRBV7-2 and TRBJ2-5, the CDR3 gives the full variable domain: GAGVSQSPSNKVTEKGKDVELRCDPISGHTALYWYRQSLGQGLEFLIYFQGNSAPDKSGLPSDRFSAERTGGSVSTLTIQRTQQEDSAVYLCASSMGQSQGATQYFGPGTRLLVL.

The chain uses TRBV19 and TRBJ2-7, with D uncertain. V gave up 1 base and J gave up 3 bases, with 13 bases separating them. The V gene's germline CDR1 is LNHDA and CDR2 SQIVND (reference sequence). CDR3 size: 15 residues. CDR3 sequence reads: CASSIAARGFYEQYF. The CDR3 region has the DNA TGTGCCAGTAGTATAGCGGCCCGAGGATTCTACGAGCAGTACTTC.

The DNA of the CDR3 is TGTGCCAGCAGCCAACAGGGTTTTGGAAACACCATATATTTT. This encodes CASSQQGFGNTIYF. The chain couples TRBV7-2 to TRBJ1-3; D may be TRBD1 (6 bases). The CDR3 covers 14 residues. V was pared by 5 bases and J by 3 bases, with 11 bases between. The germline gives CDR1 SGHTA, CDR2 FQGNSA.

The chain combines TRBV5-4 with TRBJ2-7; D is unclear. Germline loops: CDR1 SGHNT, CDR2 YYREEE (reference sequence). Trimming stripped 1 base from V and 3 bases from J, with 14 bases between. The CDR3 is 15 residues long. The CDR3 nucleotides are TGTGCCAGCAGCTTGTCCCCTAGGCTGGACTACGAGCAGTACTTC. This gives the protein CASSLSPRLDYEQYF.

This chain links TRBV6-6 with TRBJ1-4, with 7 bases aligning to TRBD1. Germline assignment: CDR1 MNHNY and CDR2 SVGAGI (reference sequence). The V and J ends lost 2 bases and 8 bases, in that order; junction bases with no gene match: 2. CDR3 size: 13 residues. The CDR3 region is CASSYIQGEKLFF. The CDR3 region has the DNA TGTGCCAGCAGTTACATACAGGGGGAAAAACTGTTTTTT.